One and the same sample provided the 27 T cell receptor beta chains below, sequenced in a study of blood T cells in healthy people across ages. PCR was performed a second time for about 6 to 11 cycles using a sample-barcoded 5' primer and a J-beta primer mix. TCRdb ran MiXCR on the 5' RACE reads and lists one entry per CDR3 protein. The sample gives under 2,000,000 distinct CDR3 sequences, less than 50% of which show up once; 2% to 2.5% is in the top ten. Sample: blood. All receptors derive from a woman between 40 and 55 years old in good health.

V usage is TRBV20-1 and J usage is TRBJ1-5; 8 nucleotides align to TRBD1. Germline trimming cut 6 bases from V and 7 bases from J; bases unmatched to any gene: 14. The CDR3 has 15 amino acids. Germline CDR1 DFQATT, CDR2 SNEGSKA (reference sequence). The CDR3 spells CSAEPQGAFIQPQHF. The CDR3 DNA reads TGCAGTGCCGAACCCCAGGGGGCATTCATACAGCCCCAGCATTTT.

The rearrangement links TRBV19 to TRBJ2-3; D gene ambiguous. The V and J ends lost 4 bases and 0 bases respectively, with 20 bases between them. There are 18 residues in the CDR3. The germline CDR1 and CDR2 sequences are LNHDA and SQIVND (reference sequence). As DNA, the CDR3 is TGTGCCAGTAGTACCCCGGGCAGATCAGGATTCAGCACAGATACGCAGTATTTT. Translated, it gives CASSTPGRSGFSTDTQYF.

This clonotype came up a few times. The CDR3 DNA follows: TGTGCCAGCAAAGGCAGGGGTAAGGGGAATGAGCAGTTCTTC. This codes for CASKGRGKGNEQFF. The chain uses TRBV28 and TRBJ2-1, with TRBD1 as a possible D gene (6 bases). This CDR3 region has 14 residues. Germline V gene data show CDR1 as MDHEN and CDR2 as SYDVKM. The ends were cut back, 7 bases at V and 7 bases at J, with 17 bases in the middle.

The sample holds many counts of this clonotype. The CDR3 sequence: CSAKRPRTSGGGDQYF. The CDR3, as DNA: TGCAGTGCCAAACGCCCCCGTACTAGCGGGGGGGGCGACCAGTACTTC. The V and J genes are TRBV20-1 and TRBJ2-5, with TRBD2 matching over 13 bases. The V gene end was trimmed by 6 bases and the J gene end by 10 bases; junction bases not matched to a gene: 17. This CDR3 has 16 residues. Germline V CDR1 and CDR2: DFQATT, SNEGSKA (reference sequence).

The rearrangement uses TRBV12-3 or TRBV12-4 and TRBJ1-5, with D possibly matching TRBD1 (6 bases). V gave up 4 bases and J gave up 10 bases, with 17 bases separating them. This CDR3 is built from 14 residues. The chain's CDR3 is CASSSTGTGSPQHF. The CDR3 DNA sequence: TGTGCCAGCAGTTCTACAGGGACTGGGTCACCCCAGCATTTT.

The rearrangement links TRBV7-2 to TRBJ2-4; no firm D call. The length of the CDR3 is 20 residues. CDR1 SGHTA and CDR2 FQGNSA come from the germline V gene. Trimming stripped 6 bases from V and 0 bases from J, with 27 bases between. The CDR3 sequence: CASSLVPGTLTGTAKNIQYF. CDR3 nucleotides: TGTGCCAGCAGTCTTGTACCGGGCACATTAACGGGTACAGCCAAAAACATTCAGTACTTC.

Only a few counts were recorded for this clonotype. The chain couples TRBV9 to TRBJ1-2, with 9 bases aligning to TRBD1. Germline CDR1 is SGDLS and CDR2 is YYNGEE. Losses at the gene ends were 2 bases for V and 8 bases for J; bases not matched to a gene: 1. The CDR3 sequence is 12 residues long. Here the CDR3 DNA reads TGTGCCAGCAGCGTTACAGGGGGCGGCTACACCTTC. Its translation is CASSVTGGGYTF.

This rearrangement joins TRBV12-3 or TRBV12-4 to TRBJ2-5; D remains unclear. With the DNA end fitting TRBJ2-7 better, the J assignment may be wrong. CDR3 size: 12 residues. As DNA, the CDR3 is TGTGCCAGCAGTGCTGCCTTCTACGAGCAGTACTTC. As protein: CASSAAFYEQYF.

The chain has TRBV2 and TRBJ2-1, with 9 bases lining up with TRBD1. The CDR3 is 16 residues long. V dropped 6 bases and J dropped 2; count of bases not matched to a gene: 8. Germline CDR1 and CDR2: SNHLY and FYNNEI. CDR3 sequence: CASRPRQGVPYNEQFF. DNA of the CDR3: TGTGCCAGCAGGCCTCGACAGGGGGTCCCCTACAATGAGCAGTTCTTC.

This clonotype showed up just a few times. The chain recombines TRBV27 with TRBJ1-4, with a tentative D call TRBD1 (6 bases). The CDR3 sequence is 13 residues long. Germline CDR1 reads MNHEY; CDR2 reads SMNVEV (reference sequence). V was pared by 8 bases and J by 8 bases, with 15 bases between. In DNA form, the CDR3 reads TGTGCCAGCGGTGAGGGGGGGCGCGAAAAACTGTTTTTT. The encoded protein is CASGEGGREKLFF.

This chain uses TRBV24-1 with TRBJ2-1; 7 nucleotides match TRBD2. Per the germline V gene, CDR1 is KGHDR and CDR2 is SFDVKD. This CDR3 has 14 residues. The trim removed 7 bases at V and 5 bases at J, leaving 7 bases unmatched. The CDR3 nucleotides read TGTGCCACCAGGGGAGGGAGGGGTAACAATGAGCAGTTCTTC. Protein sequence: CATRGGRGNNEQFF.

This clonotype was found a few times. The chain joins TRBV29-1 to TRBJ2-1; D gene ambiguous. This CDR3 has 11 amino acids. From germline, CDR1 is SQVTM and CDR2 ANQGSEA. Trimming pared 2 bases from V and 4 bases from J, leaving 3 bases between. This CDR3 is CSVEQYNEQFF. The CDR3 region has the DNA TGCAGCGTTGAACAGTACAATGAGCAGTTCTTC.

The chain joins TRBV21-1 to TRBJ2-5; TRBD1 was called by the table and not checked on the DNA. TRBV21-1 is deemed a pseudogene. The CDR3 contains 9 residues. CDR3 residues: CASTLDQYF. In nucleotides, the CDR3 is TGTGCCAGCACCCTGGATCAGTACTTC.

This clonotype appeared a few times. The chain has TRBV20-1 and TRBJ2-1; no firm D call. Germline loops: CDR1 DFQATT, CDR2 SNEGSKA (reference sequence). The CDR3 loop spans 10 amino acids. Trimming took 3 bases from V and 8 from J, leaving 5 bases between them. The CDR3 DNA reads TGCAGTGCTAGTGAACATGAGCAGTTCTTC. It yields the protein CSASEHEQFF.

The chain recombines TRBV5-6 with TRBJ1-5; D is perhaps TRBD1 (5 bases). Trimming took off 4 bases at V and 2 bases at J, with 10 bases between the two ends. This CDR3 has 14 residues. Germline V CDR1 and CDR2: SGHDT, YYEEEE. CDR3 bases: TGTGCCAGCAGCCGCTGGGGGGGCAATCAGCCCCAGCATTTT. Its translation: CASSRWGGNQPQHF.

This chain connects TRBV10-3 to TRBJ1-2, with 8 bases aligning to TRBD1. V gave up 8 bases and J gave up 6 bases; unmatched junction bases: 8. The CDR3 has 13 residues. Germline V gene sequence: CDR1 ENHRY, CDR2 SYGVKD. The CDR3 DNA reads as TGTGCCATCTTTAAGGGACAGGTAGATGGCTACACCTTC. Its protein is CAIFKGQVDGYTF.

This clonotype was counted between two and nine times. The chain couples TRBV20-1 to TRBJ2-5; D not resolved. In germline, CDR1 is DFQATT, CDR2 SNEGSKA (reference sequence). The V gene lost 4 bases and the J gene lost 3 bases, with 9 bases spanning the gap. The CDR3 is 12 amino acids. CDR3 bases: TGCAGTGCTATGGAAACAGAAGAGACCCAGTACTTC. It codes for CSAMETEETQYF.

The V gene is TRBV5-1, the J gene TRBJ2-1, with D possibly called TRBD1 or TRBD2 (5 bases each). The CDR3 covers 15 residues. V shed 4 bases and J shed 10 bases, with 21 bases lying between them. Looked up from germline, CDR1 is SGHRS and CDR2 is YFSETQ. The CDR3 sequence is CASSPGPTAQGEQFF. Written as DNA, the CDR3 is TGCGCCAGCAGCCCGGGACCCACTGCCCAGGGAGAGCAGTTCTTC. Full variable domain (outside the CDR3, taken from reference TRBV5-1 and TRBJ2-1): KAGVTQTPRYLIKTRGQQVTLSCSPISGHRSVSWYQQTPGQGLQFLFEYFSETQRNKGNFPGRFSGRQFSNSRSEMNVSTLELGDSALYLCASSPGPTAQGEQFFGPGTRLTVL.

This chain connects TRBV14 to TRBJ1-2; D is uncertain. Per germline, CDR1 SGHDN and CDR2 FVKESK. Trimming took off 2 bases at V and 6 bases at J, with 7 bases between the two ends. The CDR3 covers 12 residues. CDR3 residues: CASSQNQDGYTF. CDR3 nucleotides: TGTGCCAGCAGCCAAAATCAGGATGGCTACACCTTC. Combining the CDR3 with reference TRBV14 and TRBJ1-2 gives the whole variable domain EAGVTQFPSHSVIEKGQTVTLRCDPISGHDNLYWYRRVMGKEIKFLLHFVKESKQDESGMPNNRFLAERTGGTYSTLKVQPAELEDSGVYFCASSQNQDGYTFGSGTRLTVV.

The V gene is TRBV7-2, the J gene TRBJ2-5, with D possibly being TRBD1 or TRBD2 (5 bases each). CDR1 and CDR2 (germline): SGHTA, FQGNSA. The germline V and J ends were trimmed by 1 base and 6 bases, with 9 bases remaining between them. CDR3 length: 13 residues. CDR3 residues: CASSLERGQTQYF. The CDR3 DNA reads as TGTGCCAGCAGCTTAGAAAGGGGACAGACCCAGTACTTC.

V usage is TRBV20-1 and J usage is TRBJ1-5; no clear D. Germline assignment: CDR1 DFQATT and CDR2 SNEGSKA (reference sequence). Between the trimmed V and J ends, which lost 0 bases and 6 bases, there was a span of 15 bases. The CDR3 sequence is 15 residues long. CDR3 DNA sequence: TGCAGTGCTAGAGATCAACGGGAGGGTGGTCAGCCCCAGCATTTT. Translated, it gives CSARDQREGGQPQHF.

The chain links TRBV28 to TRBJ2-7; possible D gene TRBD1, 5 bases. V lost 5 bases to trimming and J lost 6 bases, with 14 bases between them. Germline CDR1 MDHEN, CDR2 SYDVKM. The CDR3 sequence is 13 residues long. The CDR3 loop is CASSPGLSGEQYF. Here the CDR3 DNA reads TGTGCCAGCAGTCCAGGGTTATCGGGCGAGCAGTACTTC.

V gene TRBV24-1 combines with J gene TRBJ2-1, with D possibly being TRBD2 (6 bases). The ends were cut back, 3 bases at V and 1 base at J, with 12 bases in the middle. From germline, CDR1 is KGHDR and CDR2 SFDVKD. This CDR3 region has 16 residues. Written as DNA, the CDR3 is TGTGCCACCAGTGATCATGGACTAACTTCCTACAATGAGCAGTTCTTC. Amino acid sequence: CATSDHGLTSYNEQFF.

The chain couples TRBV15 to TRBJ2-4; D uncertain. TRBJ2-7 explains the end of the DNA better; the J call may be wrong. In germline, CDR1 is LNHNV, CDR2 YYDKDF (reference sequence). The CDR3 loop spans 12 amino acids. In DNA form, the CDR3 reads TGTGCCACCAGCAGACGACTGGGCGAGCAGTACTTC. Amino acid sequence: CATSRRLGEQYF.

This sequence joins TRBV5-5 and TRBJ2-7, with 8 bases matching TRBD2. The CDR3 totals 12 residues. V dropped 4 bases and J dropped 6; count of bases not matched to a gene: 3. CDR1 and CDR2 from the germline V gene are SGHKS and YYEKEE (reference sequence). CDR3 DNA sequence: TGTGCCAGCAGCCCCGGGGGGGTCGAGCAGTACTTC. Translated: CASSPGGVEQYF.

This clonotype occurred once. The V and J genes are TRBV12-3 or TRBV12-4 and TRBJ1-2; D perhaps matches TRBD1 (5 bases). The CDR3 length is 13 residues. Trimming took 3 bases from V and 5 from J, leaving 10 bases between them. DNA of the CDR3: TGTGCCAGCAGTTTTGTGGCAGGGTATGGCTACACCTTC. Its protein is CASSFVAGYGYTF.

This clonotype was recorded a few times. The J gene is TRBJ1-2, the V gene TRBV12-3 or TRBV12-4; 8 bases agree with TRBD1. CDR3 size: 14 residues. V gave up 2 bases and J gave up 6 bases; unmatched junction bases: 5. The chain's CDR3 is CASSLTRGRDGYTF. CDR3 nucleotides: TGTGCCAGCAGTTTAACCAGGGGGCGCGATGGCTACACCTTC.